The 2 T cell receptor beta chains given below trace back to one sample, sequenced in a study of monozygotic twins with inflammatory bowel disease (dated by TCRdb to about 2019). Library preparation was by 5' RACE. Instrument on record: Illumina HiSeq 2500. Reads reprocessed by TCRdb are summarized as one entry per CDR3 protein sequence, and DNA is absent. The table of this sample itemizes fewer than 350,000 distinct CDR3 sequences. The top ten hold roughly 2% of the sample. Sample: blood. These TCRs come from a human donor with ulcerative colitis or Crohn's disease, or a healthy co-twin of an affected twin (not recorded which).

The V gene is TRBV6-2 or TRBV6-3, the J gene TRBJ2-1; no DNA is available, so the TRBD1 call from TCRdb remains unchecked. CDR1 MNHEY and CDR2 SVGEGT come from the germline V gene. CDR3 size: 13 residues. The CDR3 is CASSYYRGRVQFF.

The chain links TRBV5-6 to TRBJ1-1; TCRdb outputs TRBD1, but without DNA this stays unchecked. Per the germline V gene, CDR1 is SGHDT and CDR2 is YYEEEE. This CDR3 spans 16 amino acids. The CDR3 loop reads CASSLGPGNSNTEAFF.